What follows are 10 T cell receptor beta chains derived from one specimen sequenced in a study of radiation and T cells in renal cell carcinoma. The assay was immunoSEQ multiplex PCR, and TCRdb's table has in-frame clones only and misses some. The table shows approximately 86,000 clones, with about 82% occurring only once. Time point given: blood 4 weeks post-SBRT, at nephrectomy. Described treatment: 15 Gy SBRT to primary tumor, nephrectomy 4 weeks later. The material was blood, obtained from a patient whose treatment included radiotherapy and nephrectomy. These receptors were obtained from a man between 50 and 59 years old with renal cell carcinoma.

The chain has TRBV6-1 and TRBJ2-3; 7 nucleotides align to TRBD1. This CDR3 region has 14 residues. CDR1 and CDR2 (germline): MNHNS, SASEGT. V lost 6 bases, J lost 1 base, and 4 bases stayed unmatched. The CDR3, as DNA: TGTGCCAGCAGCGACAGGGTCGGCACAGATACGCAGTATTTT. Protein sequence: CASSDRVGTDTQYF.

This clone was detected ten times or more. The chain is built from TRBV7-9 and TRBJ2-4; D is undetermined. Germline values: CDR1 SEHNR, CDR2 FQNEAQ (reference sequence). The germline V and J ends were trimmed by 4 bases and 8 bases, with 6 bases remaining between them. The CDR3 has 11 residues. CDR3 in amino acids: CASSSYDIQYF. The CDR3 nucleotides are TGTGCCAGCAGCTCCTACGACATTCAGTACTTC.

This chain links TRBV19 with TRBJ1-4; 7 bases map to TRBD1. Germline V lookup: CDR1 LNHDA, CDR2 SQIVND (reference sequence). J gave up 7 bases and V 3 bases, and 5 bases lay outside the gene matches. The CDR3 runs to 14 residues. The CDR3, as DNA: TGTGCCAGTAGTATTACAGGGGCGGGTGAAAAACTGTTTTTT. Its translation: CASSITGAGEKLFF.

The rearrangement links TRBV19 to TRBJ2-3; 7 bases are a match to TRBD1. Trimming cost V 3 bases and J 3 bases; bases outside gene matches: 9. Per the germline V gene, CDR1 is LNHDA and CDR2 is SQIVND (reference sequence). CDR3 length equals 16 residues. CDR3 loop: CASSIYTGQPTDTQYF. The CDR3, as DNA: TGTGCCAGTAGTATTTACACGGGACAGCCAACAGATACGCAGTATTTT. Together with reference TRBV19 and TRBJ2-3, the CDR3 gives the full variable domain: DGGITQSPKYLFRKEGQNVTLSCEQNLNHDAMYWYRQDPGQGLRLIYYSQIVNDFQKGDIAEGYSVSREKKESFPLTVTSAQKNPTAFYLCASSIYTGQPTDTQYFGPGTRLTVL.

Here the CDR3 reads CASRLGQGAQGYTF. The CDR3 nucleotides are TGTGCCAGCAGGCTGGGACAGGGGGCGCAAGGCTACACCTTC. This rearrangement joins TRBV6-1 to TRBJ1-2; 12 nucleotides agree with TRBD1. This CDR3 is 14 amino acids long. V shed 6 bases and J 8 bases; nucleotides not matched to a gene: 7. The V gene's germline CDR1 is MNHNS and CDR2 SASEGT.

The gene calls are TRBV7-9 and TRBJ1-4; TRBD1 matches 9 bases. This CDR3 region has 15 residues. J gave up 6 bases and V 1 base, and 3 bases lay outside the gene matches. The germline V gene has CDR1 SEHNR and CDR2 FQNEAQ (reference sequence). CDR3 in amino acids: CASSLGDRAYEKLFF. CDR3 DNA: TGTGCCAGCAGCTTAGGGGACAGGGCCTATGAAAAACTGTTTTTT.

This rearrangement joins TRBV9 to TRBJ2-3; maybe TRBD1 (6 bases). This CDR3 comprises 15 residues. Per the germline V gene, CDR1 is SGDLS and CDR2 is YYNGEE. Between the trimmed V and J ends, which lost 2 bases and 6 bases, there was a span of 16 bases. CDR3 loop: CASSVQGPPADTQYF. DNA of the CDR3: TGTGCCAGCAGCGTTCAGGGGCCTCCTGCTGATACGCAGTATTTT.

The genes are TRBV11-3 and TRBJ2-2, with a possible D match to TRBD2 (6 bases). This CDR3 comprises 15 residues. CDR1 and CDR2 (germline): SGHNT, YENEEA. Trimming shortened V by 5 bases and J by 1 base, and 11 bases separated the two germline ends. In nucleotides, the CDR3 is TGTGCCAGCAGCCCCCGGCGGGGGAACACCGGGGAGCTGTTTTTT. Amino acid sequence: CASSPRRGNTGELFF.

The CDR3, as DNA: TGCGCCAGCAGCTTGGTGGGAGGAAATGAAAAACTGTTTTTT. The encoded protein is CASSLVGGNEKLFF. This chain connects TRBV5-1 to TRBJ1-4, with unresolved D. The CDR3 contains 14 residues. The V gene lost 0 bases and the J gene lost 5 bases, with 8 bases spanning the gap. The V gene's germline CDR1 is SGHRS and CDR2 YFSETQ.

This clone was recorded at least ten times. The V call is TRBV5-5, the J call TRBJ2-7, with 9 bases identical to TRBD1. The germline CDR1 and CDR2 sequences are SGHKS and YYEKEE (reference sequence). This CDR3 has 18 residues. J was trimmed by 3 bases and V by 0 bases; bases with no gene match: 13. The CDR3 nucleotides read TGTGCCAGCAGCTTGGTCGGGACAGGGTCCTATAACTTCTACGAGCAGTACTTC. Translated, it gives CASSLVGTGSYNFYEQYF.